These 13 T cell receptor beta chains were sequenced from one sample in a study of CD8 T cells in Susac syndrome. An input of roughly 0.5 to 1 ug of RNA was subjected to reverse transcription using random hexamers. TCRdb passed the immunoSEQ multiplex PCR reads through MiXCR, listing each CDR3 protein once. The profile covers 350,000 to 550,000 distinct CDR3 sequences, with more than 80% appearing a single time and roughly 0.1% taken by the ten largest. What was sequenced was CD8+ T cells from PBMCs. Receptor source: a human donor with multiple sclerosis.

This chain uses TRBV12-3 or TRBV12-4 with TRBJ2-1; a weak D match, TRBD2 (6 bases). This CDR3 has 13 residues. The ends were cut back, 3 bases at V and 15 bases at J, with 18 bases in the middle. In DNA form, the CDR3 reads TGTGCCAGCAGTTTGGGTGGGAGCGGGTGGTGGTTCTTC. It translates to CASSLGGSGWWFF.

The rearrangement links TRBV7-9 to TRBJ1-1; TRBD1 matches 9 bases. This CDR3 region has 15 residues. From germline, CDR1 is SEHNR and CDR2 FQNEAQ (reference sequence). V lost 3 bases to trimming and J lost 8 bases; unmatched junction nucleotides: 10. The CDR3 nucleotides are TGTGCCAGCAGCTTCCTGAAAAAAGGACAGGGGGAAGCTTTCTTT. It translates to CASSFLKKGQGEAFF. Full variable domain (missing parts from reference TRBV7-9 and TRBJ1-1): DTGVSQNPRHKITKRGQNVTFRCDPISEHNRLYWYRQTLGQGPEFLTYFQNEAQLEKSRLLSDRFSAERPKGSFSTLEIQRTEQGDSAMYLCASSFLKKGQGEAFFGQGTRLTVV.

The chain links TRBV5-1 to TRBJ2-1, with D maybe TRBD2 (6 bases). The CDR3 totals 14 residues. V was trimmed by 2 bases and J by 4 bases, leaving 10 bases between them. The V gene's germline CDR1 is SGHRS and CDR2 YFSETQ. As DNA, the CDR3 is TGCGCCAGCAGCTTCGCGGGATTATACAATGAGCAGTTCTTC. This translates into CASSFAGLYNEQFF.

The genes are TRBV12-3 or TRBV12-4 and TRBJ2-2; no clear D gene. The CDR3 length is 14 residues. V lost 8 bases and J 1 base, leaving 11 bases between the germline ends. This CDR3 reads CASSGVKNTGELFF. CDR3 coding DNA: TGTGCCAGCTCGGGCGTCAAGAACACCGGGGAGCTGTTTTTT.

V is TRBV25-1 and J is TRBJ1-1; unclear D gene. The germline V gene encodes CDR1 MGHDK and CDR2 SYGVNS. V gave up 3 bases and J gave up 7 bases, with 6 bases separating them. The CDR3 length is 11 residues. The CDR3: CASSEGIEAFF. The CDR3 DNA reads TGTGCCAGCAGTGAGGGGATTGAAGCTTTCTTT.

The CDR3 coding sequence is TGTGCCAGCAGTACAGACAAGAACACTGAAGCTTTCTTT. It codes for CASSTDKNTEAFF. V gene TRBV27 combines with J gene TRBJ1-1; D is unclear. This CDR3 region has 13 residues. Trimming pared 5 bases from V and 1 base from J, leaving 8 bases between. Germline values: CDR1 MNHEY, CDR2 SMNVEV (reference sequence).

The CDR3 bases are TGTGCCAGCAGTTCCTTACAGGGGGCCTCCTACAATGAGCAGTTCTTC. Its protein product is CASSSLQGASYNEQFF. V and J are TRBV6-5 and TRBJ2-1, with 9 bases that match TRBD1. With V trimmed by 4 bases and J by 0 bases, 4 bases remained unmatched. Germline lookup yields CDR1 MNHEY and CDR2 SVGAGI. CDR3 length equals 16 residues.

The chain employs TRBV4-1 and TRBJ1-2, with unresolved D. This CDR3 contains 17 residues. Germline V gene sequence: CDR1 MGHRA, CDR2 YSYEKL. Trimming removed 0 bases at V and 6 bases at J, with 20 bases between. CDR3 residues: CASSQDGRTADFDGYTF. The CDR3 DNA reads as TGCGCCAGCAGCCAAGACGGACGGACCGCTGACTTCGATGGCTACACCTTC.

The CDR3 DNA reads as TGTGCCAGCAGTTCTAGCGGACACAATGAGCAGTTCTTC. Its protein product is CASSSSGHNEQFF. The V call is TRBV27, the J call TRBJ2-1; 7 bases are a match to TRBD2. Germline loops: CDR1 MNHEY, CDR2 SMNVEV (reference sequence). The CDR3 covers 13 residues. Germline trimming cut 4 bases from V and 5 bases from J; bases unmatched to any gene: 2.

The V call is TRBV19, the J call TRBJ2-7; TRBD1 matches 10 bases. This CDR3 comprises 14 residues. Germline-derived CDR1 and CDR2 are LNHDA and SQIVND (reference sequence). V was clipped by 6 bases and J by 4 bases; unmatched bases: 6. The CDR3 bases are TGTGCCAGTAGCCCCGGGACAGGGGTTTACGAGCAGTACTTC. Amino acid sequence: CASSPGTGVYEQYF.

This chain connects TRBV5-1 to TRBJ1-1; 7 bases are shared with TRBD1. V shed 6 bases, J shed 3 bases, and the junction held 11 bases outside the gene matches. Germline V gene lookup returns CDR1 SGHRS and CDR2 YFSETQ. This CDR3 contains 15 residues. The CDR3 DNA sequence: TGCGCCAGCAAAGCAACACAGGGGAGAGACACTGAAGCTTTCTTT. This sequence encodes CASKATQGRDTEAFF. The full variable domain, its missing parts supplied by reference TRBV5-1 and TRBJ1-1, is KAGVTQTPRYLIKTRGQQVTLSCSPISGHRSVSWYQQTPGQGLQFLFEYFSETQRNKGNFPGRFSGRQFSNSRSEMNVSTLELGDSALYLCASKATQGRDTEAFFGQGTRLTVV.

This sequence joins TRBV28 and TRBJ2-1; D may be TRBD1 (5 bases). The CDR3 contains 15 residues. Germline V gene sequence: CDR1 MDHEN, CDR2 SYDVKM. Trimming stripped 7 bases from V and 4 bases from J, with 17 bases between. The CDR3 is CASTSEGATYNEQFF. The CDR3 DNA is TGTGCCAGCACCTCGGAAGGGGCGACGTACAATGAGCAGTTCTTC.

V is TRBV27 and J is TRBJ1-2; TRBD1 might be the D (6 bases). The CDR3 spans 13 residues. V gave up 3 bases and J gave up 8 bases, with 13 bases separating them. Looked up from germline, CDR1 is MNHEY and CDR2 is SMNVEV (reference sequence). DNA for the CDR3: TGTGCCAGCAGTTTGGTATTCGGGGGCGGCTACACCTTC. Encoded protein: CASSLVFGGGYTF.